The 7 T cell receptor beta chains below were found in one sample sequenced in a study of blood T cell repertoires in COVID-19. The data were produced by immunoSEQ multiplex PCR, yet TCRdb's version contains in-frame clones alone and is incomplete. The sample yields 45,000 to 55,000 clones, 65% to 85% seen once. The sequencing input was peripheral blood. The receptor source for this set is a human donor with active or convalescent COVID-19. The donor label of this sample is uncertain.

The chain employs TRBV28 and TRBJ1-4; D unresolved. V lost 2 bases, J lost 4 bases, and 5 bases lay in between. Germline-derived CDR1 and CDR2 are MDHEN and SYDVKM. This CDR3 spans 13 amino acids. The CDR3 loop reads CASSLSGNEKLFF. The DNA of the CDR3 is TGTGCCAGCAGTTTAAGCGGTAATGAAAAACTGTTTTTT.

This chain connects TRBV11-3 to TRBJ1-3, with D uncertain. The CDR3 is 12 residues long. The germline V gene encodes CDR1 SGHNT and CDR2 YENEEA. The ends were cut back, 8 bases at V and 5 bases at J, with 10 bases in the middle. CDR3 nucleotide sequence: TGTGCCAGCGGGCAGGCCAGAAACACCATATATTTT. It encodes CASGQARNTIYF.

This clone has only one observation. This sequence joins TRBV5-1 and TRBJ2-7; TRBD2 might be the D (5 bases). V lost 2 bases and J 6 bases, leaving 12 bases between the germline ends. The CDR3 is made up of 13 amino acids. Germline V gene sequence: CDR1 SGHRS, CDR2 YFSETQ. In nucleotides, the CDR3 is TGCGCCAGCAGCTTAAGGAGCGAGGGCGAGCAGTACTTC. This sequence encodes CASSLRSEGEQYF.

The DNA of the CDR3 is TGTGCCAGCAGCTCTCGGTCGGAGACCCAGTACTTC. It encodes CASSSRSETQYF. V gene TRBV7-6 combines with J gene TRBJ2-5; D is undetermined. The germline V gene encodes CDR1 SGHVS and CDR2 FNYEAQ. The CDR3 sequence is 12 residues long. Trimming removed 4 bases at V and 5 bases at J, with 8 bases between.

The chain combines TRBV19 with TRBJ2-1, with 8 bases fitting TRBD1. The V segment lost 7 bases and the J segment 7 bases; nucleotides outside the gene matches: 12. The CDR3 sequence is 15 residues long. CDR1 is LNHDA, CDR2 SQIVND, per germline (reference sequence). The CDR3 protein is CASIKGRGRGNEQFF. For the CDR3, the DNA is TGTGCCAGTATAAAGGGCAGGGGGCGCGGGAATGAGCAGTTCTTC.

The chain combines TRBV18 with TRBJ1-3; D unresolved. Germline CDR1 reads KGHSH; CDR2 reads LQKENI. V lost 0 bases and J 2 bases, leaving 11 bases between the germline ends. The CDR3 is made up of 16 amino acids. The CDR3 coding sequence is TGTGCCAGCTCACCACCGCTTGGAGAACCTGGAAACACCATATATTTT. Translated: CASSPPLGEPGNTIYF. Complete variable domain (other parts from reference TRBV18 and TRBJ1-3): NAGVMQNPRHLVRRRGQEARLRCSPMKGHSHVYWYRQLPEEGLKFMVYLQKENIIDESGMPKERFSAEFPKEGPSILRIQQVVRGDSAAYFCASSPPLGEPGNTIYFGEGSWLTVV.

This rearrangement joins TRBV5-5 to TRBJ2-7; possibly TRBD1 for D (6 bases). Germline V gene sequence: CDR1 SGHKS, CDR2 YYEKEE (reference sequence). The CDR3 contains 15 residues. The V end lost 0 bases, the J end lost 4 bases, and 14 bases lay between the germline ends. The CDR3 nucleotides read TGTGCCAGCAGCTTGGGGGCCGACAGGTTATACGAGCAGTACTTC. Translation gives CASSLGADRLYEQYF. The full variable domain, completed using reference TRBV5-5 and TRBJ2-7, is DAGVTQSPTHLIKTRGQQVTLRCSPISGHKSVSWYQQVLGQGPQFIFQYYEKEERGRGNFPDRFSARQFPNYSSELNVNALLLGDSALYLCASSLGADRLYEQYFGPGTRLTVT.